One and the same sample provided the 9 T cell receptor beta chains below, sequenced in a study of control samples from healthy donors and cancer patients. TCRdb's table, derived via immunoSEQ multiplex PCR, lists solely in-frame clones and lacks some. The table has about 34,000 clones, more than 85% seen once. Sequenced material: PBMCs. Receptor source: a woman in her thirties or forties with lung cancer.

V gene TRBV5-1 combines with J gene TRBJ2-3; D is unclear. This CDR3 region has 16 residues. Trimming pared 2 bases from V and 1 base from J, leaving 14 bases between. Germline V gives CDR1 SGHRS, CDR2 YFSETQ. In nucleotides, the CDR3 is TGCGCCAGCAGCTTAGAAGGTGATCTTCGCACAGATACGCAGTATTTT. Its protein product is CASSLEGDLRTDTQYF.

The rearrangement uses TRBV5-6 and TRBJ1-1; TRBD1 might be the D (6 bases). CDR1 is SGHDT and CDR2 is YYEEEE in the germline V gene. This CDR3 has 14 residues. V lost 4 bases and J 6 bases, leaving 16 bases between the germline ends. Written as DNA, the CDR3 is TGTGCCAGCAGCCCATACGGACAGTCCGCTGAAGCTTTCTTT. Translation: CASSPYGQSAEAFF.

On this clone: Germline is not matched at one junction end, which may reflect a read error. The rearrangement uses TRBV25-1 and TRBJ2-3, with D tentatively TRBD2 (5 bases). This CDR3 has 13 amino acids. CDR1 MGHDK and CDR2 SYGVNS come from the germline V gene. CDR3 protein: CASSKSSIDTQYF. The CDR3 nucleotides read TGTGCCAGCAGTAAGTCTAGCATAGATACGCAGTATTTT. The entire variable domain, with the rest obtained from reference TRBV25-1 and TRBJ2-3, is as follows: EADIYQTPRYLVIGTGKKITLECSQTMGHDKMYWYQQDPGMELHLIHYSYGVNSTEKGDLSSESTVSRIRTEHFPLTLESARPSHTSQYLCASSKSSIDTQYFGPGTRLTVL.

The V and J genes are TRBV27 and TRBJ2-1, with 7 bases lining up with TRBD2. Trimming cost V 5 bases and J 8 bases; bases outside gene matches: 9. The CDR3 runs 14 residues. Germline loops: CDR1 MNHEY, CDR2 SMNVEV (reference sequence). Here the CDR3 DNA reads TGTGCCAGCAGTCCATGGGGGGGGAGCGATGAGCAGTTCTTC. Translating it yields CASSPWGGSDEQFF.

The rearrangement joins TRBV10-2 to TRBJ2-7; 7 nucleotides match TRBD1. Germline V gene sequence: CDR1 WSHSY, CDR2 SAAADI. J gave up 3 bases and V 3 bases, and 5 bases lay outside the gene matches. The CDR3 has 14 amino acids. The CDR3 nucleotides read TGCGCCAGCAGTGAAGGACAGGCGATCTACGAGCAGTACTTC. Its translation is CASSEGQAIYEQYF.

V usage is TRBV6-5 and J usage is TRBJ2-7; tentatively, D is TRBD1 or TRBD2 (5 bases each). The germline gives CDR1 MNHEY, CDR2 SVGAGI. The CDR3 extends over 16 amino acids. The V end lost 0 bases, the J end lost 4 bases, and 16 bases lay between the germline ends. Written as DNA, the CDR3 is TGTGCCAGCAGTTACTCGGGGGAGATCCGTAAGTACGAGCAGTACTTC. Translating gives CASSYSGEIRKYEQYF.

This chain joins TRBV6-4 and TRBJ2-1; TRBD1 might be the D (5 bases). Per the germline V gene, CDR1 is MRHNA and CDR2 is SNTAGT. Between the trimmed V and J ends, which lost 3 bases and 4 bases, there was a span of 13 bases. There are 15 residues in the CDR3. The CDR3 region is CASSEDPTVYNEQFF. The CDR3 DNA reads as TGTGCCAGCAGTGAGGATCCGACAGTTTACAATGAGCAGTTCTTC.

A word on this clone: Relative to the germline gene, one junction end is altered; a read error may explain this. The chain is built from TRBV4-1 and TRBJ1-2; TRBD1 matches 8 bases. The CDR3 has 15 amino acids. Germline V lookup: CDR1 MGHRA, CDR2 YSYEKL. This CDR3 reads CASSSPVAGQVVIHF. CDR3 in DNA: TGCGCCAGCAGCAGTCCGGTGGCGGGACAGGTCGTAATCCACTTC.

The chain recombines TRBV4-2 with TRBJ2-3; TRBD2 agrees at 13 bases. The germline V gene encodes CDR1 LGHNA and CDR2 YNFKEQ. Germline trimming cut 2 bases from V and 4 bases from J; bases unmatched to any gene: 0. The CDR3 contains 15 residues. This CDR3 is CASSQTSGGADTQYF. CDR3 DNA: TGTGCCAGCAGCCAAACTAGCGGGGGGGCAGATACGCAGTATTTT.